A single sample gave rise to the 7 T cell receptor beta chains below, sequenced in a study of cytomegalovirus exposure and HLA in healthy donors. Researchers ran the PCR with 60 Vbeta and 13 Jbeta primers. Some clones are missing from TCRdb's copy, which holds only in-frame ones; the method was immunoSEQ multiplex PCR. The sample carries some 110,000 clones, approximately 69% recorded once. The sample consisted of PBMCs. The receptor set was obtained from a woman between 50 and 59 years old in good health and CMV-seropositive.

This rearrangement joins TRBV29-1 to TRBJ2-7; D is perhaps TRBD1 (5 bases). The CDR3 consists of 13 residues. V was pared by 6 bases and J by 5 bases, with 17 bases between. Germline CDR1 reads SQVTM; CDR2 reads ANQGSEA. The CDR3 spells CSVGWAGPNEQYF. The CDR3 nucleotides read TGCAGCGTGGGTTGGGCAGGGCCAAACGAGCAGTACTTC.

The rearrangement uses TRBV11-1 and TRBJ1-5; 8 nucleotides match TRBD1. The CDR3 sequence is 13 residues long. Germline V CDR1 and CDR2: SGHAT, FQDESV (reference sequence). The trim removed 5 bases at V and 5 bases at J, leaving 2 bases unmatched. The CDR3: CASSTDRDQPQHF. CDR3 DNA: TGTGCCAGCAGCACGGACAGGGATCAGCCCCAGCATTTT.

This chain links TRBV7-9 with TRBJ1-1, with D perhaps TRBD1 (6 bases). CDR1 is SEHNR, CDR2 FQNEAQ, per germline (reference sequence). Trimming took off 5 bases at V and 0 bases at J, with 13 bases between the two ends. The CDR3 length is 15 residues. For the CDR3, the DNA is TGTGCCAGCAGCGCCCACAGGGAATTGAACACTGAAGCTTTCTTT. This encodes CASSAHRELNTEAFF.

The chain links TRBV5-1 to TRBJ2-7; perhaps TRBD1 as D (7 bases). The CDR3 sequence is 20 residues long. Per the germline V gene, CDR1 is SGHRS and CDR2 is YFSETQ. Trimming took 0 bases from V and 0 from J, leaving 25 bases between them. The CDR3 sequence: CASSLGRDSRGDASSYEQYF. As DNA, the CDR3 is TGCGCCAGCAGCTTGGGGAGGGACAGTAGGGGGGACGCCAGCTCCTACGAGCAGTACTTC.

This chain joins TRBV10-3 and TRBJ1-4; 7 bases are a match to TRBD1. There are 15 residues in the CDR3. Germline trimming cut 2 bases from V and 5 bases from J; bases unmatched to any gene: 5. CDR1 is ENHRY and CDR2 is SYGVKD in the germline V gene. This CDR3 reads CAISEAGGRNEKLFF. For the CDR3, the DNA is TGTGCCATCAGTGAGGCAGGGGGTAGAAATGAAAAACTGTTTTTT.

The V call is TRBV28, the J call TRBJ1-2; tentative D call: TRBD1 (5 bases). This CDR3 is built from 12 residues. The ends were cut back, 2 bases at V and 14 bases at J, with 15 bases in the middle. CDR1 is MDHEN and CDR2 is SYDVKM in the germline V gene. CDR3 region: CASSLKDRDPTF. CDR3 coding DNA: TGTGCCAGCAGTTTAAAAGACAGAGACCCGACCTTC.

In its sample, this clone was seen once. The rearrangement links TRBV19 to TRBJ1-1, with a tentative D call TRBD1 (5 bases). Trimming stripped 10 bases from V and 4 bases from J, with 16 bases between. The CDR3 is made up of 13 amino acids. Germline values: CDR1 LNHDA, CDR2 SQIVND (reference sequence). The CDR3 is CATTRRGLTEAFF. In nucleotides, the CDR3 is TGTGCCACCACCCGGCGGGGCCTCACTGAAGCTTTCTTT.